The present T cell receptor beta chain was sequenced within a study of CD8 T cells in ankylosing spondylitis. The CDR3 runs to 16 residues. The germline gives CDR1 LGHNA, CDR2 YSLEER. Losses at the gene ends were 4 bases for V and 1 base for J; bases not matched to a gene: 6. General study results and limits: As for the disease-linked clones, they showed a CD8+ phenotype and occurred at relatively low frequencies in peripheral blood. Some motif variants were previously reported in reactive arthritis synovial fluid and blood. Characteristic, it appeared, of ankylosing spondylitis blood was a TCR beta motif of eight highly homologous variants.

This clonotype was counted at least ten times. Its antigen is unidentified. TCRdb re-called the 5' RACE reads with MiXCR, one entry per CDR3 protein. The data hold a few hundred thousand distinct CDR3 sequences, with approximately 7.4% observed a single time. This rearrangement joins TRBV4-3 to TRBJ2-1; the match to TRBD1 covers 8 bases. This sequence originates from a male donor with ankylosing spondylitis. The sequenced sample was blood, either unsorted or a sorted T cell fraction (not recorded which). CDR3 bases: TGCGCCAGCAGCCTAAGGGACAGGCCTTCCTACAATGAGCAGTTCTTC. The encoded protein is CASSLRDRPSYNEQFF.